A selection of T cell receptor beta chains follows, all from one sample in a study of cytomegalovirus exposure and HLA in healthy donors. Sequenced by immunoSEQ multiplex PCR; TCRdb stores in-frame clones only, minus some. This sample carries 200,000 to 300,000 clones, 84% of them seen once, and the ten largest clones take 1.5% to 2.5%. Sequenced sample: PBMCs. These receptors were taken from a woman aged 40 to 50 in good health and CMV-seropositive. Each CDR3 is given without its conserved first and last residue.

j_gene: TRBJ2-3
v_gene: TRBV15
CDR3aa: ATSRADGRITDTQY

j_gene: TRBJ1-5
v_gene: TRBV6-5
CDR3aa: ASSDQGGSQPQH

j_gene: TRBJ1-2
v_gene: TRBV4-1
CDR3aa: ASSQGATVYGYT

j_gene: TRBJ2-2
v_gene: TRBV5-1
CDR3aa: ASSPVTGATNTGELF

j_gene: TRBJ2-2
v_gene: TRBV18
CDR3aa: ASSPNIQASNTGELF

j_gene: TRBJ1-1
v_gene: TRBV30
CDR3aa: AGQSDKVLPSTEAF

j_gene: TRBJ2-5
v_gene: TRBV28
CDR3aa: ASSLYSVETQY

j_gene: TRBJ2-7
v_gene: TRBV5-5
CDR3aa: ASSFGPGQTYEQY

j_gene: TRBJ1-3
v_gene: TRBV19
CDR3aa: ASRPGQDSGNTIY

j_gene: TRBJ2-5
v_gene: TRBV21-1
CDR3aa: ASTQGAYETQY

j_gene: TRBJ1-2
v_gene: TRBV28
CDR3aa: ASSLTQGVVGYT

j_gene: TRBJ1-2
v_gene: TRBV28
CDR3aa: ASGPGGGGYT

j_gene: TRBJ1-3
v_gene: TRBV6-6
CDR3aa: ASSGPGYSGNTIY

j_gene: TRBJ1-1
v_gene: TRBV28
CDR3aa: ASATTARNTEAF

j_gene: .
v_gene: TRBV29-1
CDR3aa: SVAGTSGAYEQY

j_gene: TRBJ1-1
v_gene: TRBV4-3
CDR3aa: ASSQDWSGYTEAF

j_gene: TRBJ2-1
v_gene: TRBV5-1
CDR3aa: ASSLASGSWGEQF

j_gene: TRBJ1-6
v_gene: TRBV27
CDR3aa: ASSRDRGRSPLH

j_gene: TRBJ2-2
v_gene: TRBV4-3
CDR3aa: ASSQEVAGTGELF

j_gene: TRBJ1-5
v_gene: TRBV6-6
CDR3aa: ASRAAGGSNQPQH

j_gene: TRBJ1-6
v_gene: TRBV30
CDR3aa: AWSPTGVSPLH

j_gene: TRBJ1-1
v_gene: TRBV5-1
CDR3aa: ASSRQGAVPGDTEAF

j_gene: TRBJ2-7
v_gene: TRBV5-1
CDR3aa: ASSSLAGGTYEQY

j_gene: TRBJ1-4
v_gene: TRBV19
CDR3aa: ASTSGPATNEKLF

j_gene: TRBJ2-1
v_gene: TRBV7-3
CDR3aa: ASSLWGGGEQF

j_gene: TRBJ2-7
v_gene: TRBV4-2
CDR3aa: ASSQATTAYEQY